One sample yielded the 15 T cell receptor beta chains listed below, sequenced in a study of blood T cells in healthy people across ages. Through a sample-barcoded 5' primer and a J-beta primer mix, a second PCR was run for roughly 6 to 12 cycles. TCRdb re-called the 5' RACE reads with MiXCR, one entry per CDR3 protein. This repertoire shows around 800,000 distinct CDR3 sequences, 25% to 30% found once; its top ten account for over 2.5%. These data were also reused for a study on T cells of mothers and their children.

The sample consisted of blood. These receptors all come from a boy aged 10-17 years in good health.

The J gene is TRBJ2-5, the V gene TRBV5-1, with 8 nucleotides matching TRBD2. V was clipped by 4 bases and J by 1 base; unmatched bases: 6. Germline assignment: CDR1 SGHRS and CDR2 YFSETQ. The CDR3 sequence is 15 residues long. The CDR3 nucleotides read TGCGCCAGCAGCCTTCTCGGGGGGGCCCAAGAGACCCAGTACTTC. Protein product: CASSLLGGAQETQYF.

J is TRBJ2-1 and V is TRBV20-1, with TRBD2 matching over 11 bases. The germline gives CDR1 DFQATT, CDR2 SNEGSKA (reference sequence). V shed 2 bases and J 8 bases; nucleotides not matched to a gene: 11. The CDR3 consists of 16 residues. CDR3 bases: TGCAGTGCTAGATCTAGGGGGGCTAGCGGGGGGCATGAGCAGTTCTTC. Translating gives CSARSRGASGGHEQFF.

This clonotype was counted only a few times. The chain links TRBV2 to TRBJ1-2; 8 bases fit TRBD1. CDR3 length: 15 residues. V was pared by 1 base and J by 5 bases, with 6 bases of the junction left unmatched. Germline loops: CDR1 SNHLY, CDR2 FYNNEI. The CDR3 sequence: CASSEEPGGGYGYTF. DNA for the CDR3: TGTGCCAGCAGTGAAGAACCAGGGGGCGGATATGGCTACACCTTC.

This clonotype was observed a few times. The rearrangement uses TRBV12-3 or TRBV12-4 and TRBJ2-1; 11 positions match TRBD2. Trimming removed 2 bases from V and 2 bases from J; junction bases left unmatched: 2. This CDR3 has 16 residues. CDR3 region: CASSLPGLAAYNEQFF. In DNA form, the CDR3 reads TGTGCCAGCAGTTTACCGGGACTAGCGGCCTACAATGAGCAGTTCTTC.

This clonotype was counted ten times or more. The chain combines TRBV20-1 with TRBJ1-3, with unresolved D. The CDR3 length is 11 residues. The V end was cut by 5 bases, the J end by 1 base, with 3 bases between. CDR1 is DFQATT, CDR2 SNEGSKA, per germline (reference sequence). The CDR3, as DNA: TGCAGTGCTGATTCTGGAAACACCATATATTTT. Its protein product is CSADSGNTIYF.

This clonotype was observed a few times. V usage is TRBV6-5 and J usage is TRBJ2-5, with unresolved D. V was cut by 0 bases and J by 2 bases, with 10 bases left in between. There are 15 residues in the CDR3. From germline, CDR1 is MNHEY and CDR2 SVGAGI. Here the CDR3 DNA reads TGTGCCAGCAGTTACTCTGGTCAGAAACAAGAGACCCAGTACTTC. This encodes CASSYSGQKQETQYF.

This rearrangement joins TRBV5-5 to TRBJ2-3; 9 nucleotides match TRBD2. Germline CDR1 and CDR2: SGHKS and YYEKEE (reference sequence). V lost 0 bases to trimming and J lost 5 bases; unmatched junction nucleotides: 10. The CDR3 runs to 17 residues. The CDR3 DNA follows: TGTGCCAGCAGCTTGGCGCCGGGCGGGGGGGCAAGAGATACGCAGTATTTT. Protein: CASSLAPGGGARDTQYF. Supplemented by reference TRBV5-5 and TRBJ2-3, the full variable domain reads DAGVTQSPTHLIKTRGQQVTLRCSPISGHKSVSWYQQVLGQGPQFIFQYYEKEERGRGNFPDRFSARQFPNYSSELNVNALLLGDSALYLCASSLAPGGGARDTQYFGPGTRLTVL.

This clonotype was counted a few times. The chain joins TRBV14 to TRBJ2-5; D is unclear. Germline V CDR1 and CDR2: SGHDN, FVKESK. There are 14 residues in the CDR3. The V and J ends lost 1 base and 2 bases respectively, with 8 bases between them. The CDR3 is CASSQGFYQETQYF. CDR3 in DNA: TGTGCCAGCAGCCAAGGTTTTTATCAAGAGACCCAGTACTTC.

This clonotype was observed a handful of times. The genes are TRBV20-1 and TRBJ1-5; D is ambiguous. The CDR3 is 13 residues long. Germline lookup yields CDR1 DFQATT and CDR2 SNEGSKA (reference sequence). V was cut by 3 bases and J by 2 bases, with 8 bases left in between. In DNA form, the CDR3 reads TGCAGTGCTAGTACTACGGGCAATCAGCCCCAGCATTTT. It is translated as CSASTTGNQPQHF.

This clonotype was detected only a few times. The chain carries TRBV7-9 and TRBJ2-3; D ambiguous. Germline V CDR1 and CDR2: SEHNR, FQNEAQ (reference sequence). There are 14 residues in the CDR3. The V end was cut by 4 bases, the J end by 1 base, with 9 bases between. The CDR3 is CASSWLGGTDTQYF. CDR3 sequence (DNA): TGTGCCAGCAGCTGGCTAGGAGGCACAGATACGCAGTATTTT.

The V and J genes are TRBV28 and TRBJ2-7; TRBD1 or TRBD2 may be the D gene (7 bases each). The CDR3 has 14 amino acids. From germline, CDR1 is MDHEN and CDR2 SYDVKM. Trimming took 7 bases from V and 7 from J, leaving 20 bases between them. Written as DNA, the CDR3 is TGTGCCAGCACCTCAGGGGGGGGCCCGGGGGAGCAGTACTTC. Amino acids: CASTSGGGPGEQYF.

V gene TRBV7-3 combines with J gene TRBJ2-2; TRBD2 aligns across 14 bases. The CDR3 extends over 17 amino acids. The V segment lost 2 bases and the J segment 5 bases; nucleotides outside the gene matches: 4. Per the germline V gene, CDR1 is SGHTA and CDR2 is FQGTGA. The CDR3 reads CASSLGTSGGRTGELFF. In nucleotides, the CDR3 is TGTGCCAGCAGCTTAGGGACTAGCGGGGGACGGACCGGGGAGCTGTTTTTT.

V gene TRBV6-5 combines with J gene TRBJ2-7; D not resolved. The CDR3 runs 14 residues. Trimming pared 6 bases from V and 0 bases from J, leaving 12 bases between. Germline lookup yields CDR1 MNHEY and CDR2 SVGAGI. The CDR3 region has the DNA TGTGCCAGCAGCCCGACCCATAGCTCCTACGAGCAGTACTTC. Translation gives CASSPTHSSYEQYF.

To note about this clonotype: At one boundary the junction diverges from the germline segment, which might be a read error. The chain joins TRBV20-1 to TRBJ2-3, with a tentative D call TRBD1 (6 bases). Germline assignment: CDR1 DFQATT and CDR2 SNEGSKA (reference sequence). The CDR3 consists of 13 residues. The CDR3 bases are TGCAGTGCTAGAACAGGGAGCCTAGATACGCAGTATTTC. It is translated as CSARTGSLDTQYF.

This rearrangement joins TRBV20-1 to TRBJ1-2; the D is unclear. Germline assignment: CDR1 DFQATT and CDR2 SNEGSKA (reference sequence). The CDR3 totals 14 residues. The V gene lost 1 base and the J gene lost 0 bases, with 9 bases spanning the gap. In DNA form, the CDR3 reads TGCAGTGCTAGAGTTACGGGAGCTAACTATGGCTACACCTTC. Translating gives CSARVTGANYGYTF.